These 14 T cell receptor beta chains were sequenced from one sample in a study of technical replicates of blood from a handful of donors (dated by TCRdb to 2017 to 2019). The protocol used for the library was the immunoSEQ multiplex PCR assay. TCRdb stores this immuneACCESS table with in-frame sequences only. Part of the clones is absent; in the studies checked, under half of the shortfall reflects unresolved V genes, and no reason is known for the rest. A total of about 79,000 clones appear in this sample, more than 85% of them only once. 0.3% to 0.45% of the sample goes to the ten largest clones. The source material was T cells isolated from PBMCs. The receptor source for this set is a human donor in good health. Some clones in this sample may be carry-over from other donors' samples.

V is TRBV19 and J is TRBJ1-1, with D possibly being TRBD1 (5 bases). V gave up 1 base and J gave up 1 base, with 7 bases separating them. CDR1 is LNHDA and CDR2 is SQIVND in the germline V gene (reference sequence). There are 14 residues in the CDR3. As DNA, the CDR3 is TGTGCCAGTAGTATAGGGGGGGGGAACACTGAAGCTTTCTTT. Protein: CASSIGGGNTEAFF.

V is TRBV2 and J is TRBJ1-3; 9 bases fit TRBD1. The CDR3 loop spans 14 amino acids. CDR1 is SNHLY, CDR2 FYNNEI, per germline. Trimming took 6 bases from V and 6 from J; bases not matched to a gene: 6. CDR3 sequence reads: CASSYDRGANTIYF. The CDR3 coding sequence is TGTGCCAGCAGCTACGACAGGGGGGCAAACACCATATATTTT.

The rearrangement joins TRBV7-3 to TRBJ1-2, with a weak D call TRBD1 (6 bases). Germline-derived CDR1 and CDR2 are SGHTA and FQGTGA. V was shortened by 2 bases and J by 8 bases, with 12 bases between the two germline ends. The CDR3 sequence is 13 residues long. CDR3 nucleotides: TGTGCCAGCAGCTTACCGACAGGTCGGGGCTACACCTTC. Protein product: CASSLPTGRGYTF.

This clone has a handful of counts. The genes are TRBV10-2 and TRBJ1-5; D ambiguous. V lost 3 bases and J lost 4, with 4 bases in between. Germline V gene data show CDR1 as WSHSY and CDR2 as SAAADI. The CDR3 is made up of 12 amino acids. The CDR3 region is CASSDGNQPQHF. CDR3 coding DNA: TGCGCCAGCAGTGACGGGAATCAGCCCCAGCATTTT.

This rearrangement joins TRBV18 to TRBJ2-2, with 7 nucleotides matching TRBD1. This CDR3 comprises 15 residues. Germline V gene data show CDR1 as KGHSH and CDR2 as LQKENI. J gave up 6 bases and V 3 bases, and 7 bases lay outside the gene matches. As DNA, the CDR3 is TGTGCCAGCTCACCTAGACAGGGTCACGCCGGGGAGCTGTTTTTT. Its translation: CASSPRQGHAGELFF.

The rearrangement uses TRBV9 and TRBJ2-2, with TRBD2 identical over 7 bases. This CDR3 is built from 14 residues. CDR1 SGDLS and CDR2 YYNGEE come from the germline V gene. Trimming at V came to 6 bases and at J to 4 bases, leaving 6 bases not matched to a gene. CDR3 protein: CASNPAGATGELFF. CDR3 bases: TGTGCCAGCAACCCGGCGGGAGCCACCGGGGAGCTGTTTTTT. The whole variable domain, filled in from reference TRBV9 and TRBJ2-2, reads DSGVTQTPKHLITATGQRVTLRCSPRSGDLSVYWYQQSLDQGLQFLIQYYNGEERAKGNILERFSAQQFPDLHSELNLSSLELGDSALYFCASNPAGATGELFFGEGSRLTVL.

V and J are TRBV19 and TRBJ2-7, with D possibly matching TRBD2 (6 bases). The CDR3 runs 14 residues. Germline CDR1 is LNHDA and CDR2 is SQIVND (reference sequence). V lost 5 bases and J 5 bases, leaving 16 bases between the germline ends. CDR3 bases: TGTGCCAGTAGTGCGGGGTATCAATTCGACGAGCAGTACTTC. Translating gives CASSAGYQFDEQYF.

The rearrangement links TRBV6-5 to TRBJ2-1, with 9 bases fitting TRBD2. This CDR3 has 16 residues. Germline V gene sequence: CDR1 MNHEY, CDR2 SVGAGI. Unmatched junction bases numbered 4, after V lost 3 bases and J lost 1 base. CDR3 sequence reads: CASSYSGSPSYNEQFF. DNA of the CDR3: TGTGCCAGCAGTTATAGCGGGAGCCCGTCCTACAATGAGCAGTTCTTC.

The chain employs TRBV6-5 and TRBJ2-1, with D tentatively TRBD1 (6 bases). The germline CDR1 and CDR2 sequences are MNHEY and SVGAGI. V dropped 6 bases and J dropped 3 bases, with 12 bases sitting between them. CDR3 length: 14 amino acids. CDR3 DNA sequence: TGTGCCAGCAGCTTAGGGGGTTTCTACAATGAGCAGTTCTTC. It specifies CASSLGGFYNEQFF.

The chain links TRBV6-5 to TRBJ1-2; 9 nucleotides agree with TRBD1. The CDR3 runs to 15 residues. After removal of 0 bases from V and 8 bases from J, the junction contained 7 bases not matched to a gene. The germline CDR1 and CDR2 sequences are MNHEY and SVGAGI. Here the CDR3 reads CASSYSNTGGRGYTF. The CDR3 bases are TGTGCCAGCAGTTACTCTAATACAGGGGGCAGGGGCTACACCTTC.

The rearrangement joins TRBV18 to TRBJ2-1, with 10 bases that match TRBD2. Trimming at V came to 0 bases and at J to 10 bases, leaving 6 bases not matched to a gene. The CDR3 loop spans 15 amino acids. Germline lookup yields CDR1 KGHSH and CDR2 LQKENI. CDR3 amino acids: CASSPPPSGRPEQFF. CDR3 nucleotide sequence: TGTGCCAGCTCACCACCGCCTAGCGGGAGACCCGAGCAGTTCTTC. Full variable domain (remainder filled in from reference TRBV18 and TRBJ2-1): NAGVMQNPRHLVRRRGQEARLRCSPMKGHSHVYWYRQLPEEGLKFMVYLQKENIIDESGMPKERFSAEFPKEGPSILRIQQVVRGDSAAYFCASSPPPSGRPEQFFGPGTRLTVL.

This clone was detected only once. This chain uses TRBV9 with TRBJ1-4; D uncertain. The CDR3 runs 14 residues. The V and J ends lost 0 bases and 7 bases respectively, with 10 bases between them. Germline values: CDR1 SGDLS, CDR2 YYNGEE. Here the CDR3 DNA reads TGTGCCAGCAGCGTAGACCACCGGGGTGAAAAACTGTTTTTT. It specifies CASSVDHRGEKLFF.

The rearrangement joins TRBV30 to TRBJ2-7, with D possibly TRBD2 on 6 matching bases. The CDR3 is 14 residues long. CDR1 is GTSNPN, CDR2 SVGIG, per germline (reference sequence). The V and J ends lost 2 bases and 7 bases respectively, with 18 bases between them. CDR3 sequence reads: CAWSRLLAVGEQYF. The CDR3 DNA follows: TGTGCCTGGAGTCGGTTACTAGCCGTGGGGGAGCAGTACTTC. The full variable domain, with the rest looked up from reference TRBV30 and TRBJ2-7, is SQTIHQWPATLVQPVGSPLSLECTVEGTSNPNLYWYRQAAGRGLQLLFYSVGIGQISSEVPQNLSASRPQDRQFILSSKKLLLSDSGFYLCAWSRLLAVGEQYFGPGTRLTVT.

The rearrangement joins TRBV11-2 to TRBJ2-7, with TRBD2 identical over 7 bases. The CDR3 contains 13 residues. J gave up 3 bases and V 2 bases, and 1 base lay outside the gene matches. CDR1 and CDR2 from the germline V gene are SGHAT and FQNNGV. CDR3 in amino acids: CASSLREVYEQYF. The CDR3 nucleotides read TGTGCCAGCAGCTTACGGGAGGTCTACGAGCAGTACTTC.